The clone carrying this TCR beta chain was seen a single time. Its antigen is undetermined. The sample is drawn from a study of T cell responses to AZD1222 COVID-19 vaccine. Study-wide background: Second doses were pooled across both intervals (about 4 or about 12 weeks). The study, taken as a whole, reports: Nearly half of spike-specific TCRs reportedly target unmutated variant regions.

Some clones are missing from TCRdb's copy, which holds only in-frame ones; the method was immunoSEQ multiplex PCR. The sample yields approximately 170,000 clones, 85% to 95% seen once. This CDR3 is built from 13 residues. Per germline, CDR1 WSHSY and CDR2 SAAADI. With V trimmed by 7 bases and J by 6 bases, 5 bases remained unmatched. The material sequenced was peripheral blood, taken on day 0 of AZD1222 vaccination. This sequence joins TRBV10-2 and TRBJ2-1; 8 bases map to TRBD2. This sequence was found in an adult in good health. CDR3 region: CASKNGRANEQFF. The CDR3 DNA reads as TGCGCCAGCAAGAACGGGAGGGCCAATGAGCAGTTCTTC.